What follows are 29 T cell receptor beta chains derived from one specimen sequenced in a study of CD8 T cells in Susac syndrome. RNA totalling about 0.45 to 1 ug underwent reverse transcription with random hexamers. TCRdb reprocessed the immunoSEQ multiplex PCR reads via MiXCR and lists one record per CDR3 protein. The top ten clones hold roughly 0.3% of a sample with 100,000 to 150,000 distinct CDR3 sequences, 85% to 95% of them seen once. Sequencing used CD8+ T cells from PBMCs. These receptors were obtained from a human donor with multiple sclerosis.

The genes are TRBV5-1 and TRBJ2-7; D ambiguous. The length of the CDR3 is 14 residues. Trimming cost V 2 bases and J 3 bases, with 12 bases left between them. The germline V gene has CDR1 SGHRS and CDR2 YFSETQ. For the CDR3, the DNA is TGCGCCAGCAGCTTTTCAGAGCCGGTCTACGAGCAGTACTTC. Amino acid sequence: CASSFSEPVYEQYF.

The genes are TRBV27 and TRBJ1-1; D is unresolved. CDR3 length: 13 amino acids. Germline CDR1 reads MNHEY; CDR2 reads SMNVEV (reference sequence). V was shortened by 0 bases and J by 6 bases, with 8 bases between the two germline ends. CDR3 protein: CASSLSGEPEAFF. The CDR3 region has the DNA TGTGCCAGCAGTTTATCCGGGGAGCCTGAAGCTTTCTTT.

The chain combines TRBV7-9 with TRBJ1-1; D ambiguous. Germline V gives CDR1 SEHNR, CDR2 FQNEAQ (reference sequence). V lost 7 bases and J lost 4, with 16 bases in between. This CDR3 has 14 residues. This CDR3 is CASKLGGRGTEAFF. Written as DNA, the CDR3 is TGTGCCAGCAAATTGGGAGGGAGAGGCACTGAAGCTTTCTTT.

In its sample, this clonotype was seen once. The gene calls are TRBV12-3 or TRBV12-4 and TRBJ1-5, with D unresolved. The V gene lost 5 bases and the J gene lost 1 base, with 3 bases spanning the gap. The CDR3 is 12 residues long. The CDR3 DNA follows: TGTGCCAGCAGTGGGAGCAATCAGCCCCAGCATTTT. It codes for CASSGSNQPQHF.

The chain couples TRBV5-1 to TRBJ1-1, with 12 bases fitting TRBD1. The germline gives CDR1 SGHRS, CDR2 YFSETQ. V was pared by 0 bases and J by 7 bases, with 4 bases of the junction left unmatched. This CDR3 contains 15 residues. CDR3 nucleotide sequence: TGCGCCAGCAGCTTGGAGGGACAGGGGGCAGATGAAGCTTTCTTT. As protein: CASSLEGQGADEAFF.

For the CDR3, the DNA is TGTGCCAGCAGCTCCGGGGGCGGCACAGATACGCAGTATTTT. It codes for CASSSGGGTDTQYF. The chain is built from TRBV7-9 and TRBJ2-3, with D perhaps assigned TRBD1 or TRBD2 (6 bases each). V was pared by 4 bases and J by 1 base, with 9 bases between. CDR1 and CDR2 from the germline V gene are SEHNR and FQNEAQ (reference sequence). The CDR3 contains 14 residues.

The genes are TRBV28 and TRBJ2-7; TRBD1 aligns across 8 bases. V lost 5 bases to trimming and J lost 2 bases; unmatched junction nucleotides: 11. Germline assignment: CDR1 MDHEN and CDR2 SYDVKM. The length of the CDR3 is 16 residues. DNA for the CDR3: TGTGCCAGCAGTAACCTCGAGGACAGGGTAACCTACGAGCAGTACTTC. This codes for CASSNLEDRVTYEQYF.

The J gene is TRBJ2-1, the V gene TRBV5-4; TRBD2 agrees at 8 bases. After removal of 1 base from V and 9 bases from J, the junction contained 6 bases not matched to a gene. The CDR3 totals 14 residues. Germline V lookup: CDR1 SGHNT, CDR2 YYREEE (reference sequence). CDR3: CASSLTAGAAEQFF. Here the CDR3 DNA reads TGTGCCAGCAGCTTGACAGCGGGAGCGGCTGAGCAGTTCTTC. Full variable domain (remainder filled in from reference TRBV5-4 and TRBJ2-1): ETGVTQSPTHLIKTRGQQVTLRCSSQSGHNTVSWYQQALGQGPQFIFQYYREEENGRGNFPPRFSGLQFPNYSSELNVNALELDDSALYLCASSLTAGAAEQFFGPGTRLTVL.

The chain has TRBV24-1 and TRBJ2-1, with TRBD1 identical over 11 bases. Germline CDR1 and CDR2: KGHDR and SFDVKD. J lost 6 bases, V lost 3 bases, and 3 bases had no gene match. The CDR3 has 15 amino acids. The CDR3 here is CATSDPDRGLNEQFF. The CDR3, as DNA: TGTGCCACCAGTGATCCGGACAGGGGGCTCAATGAGCAGTTCTTC.

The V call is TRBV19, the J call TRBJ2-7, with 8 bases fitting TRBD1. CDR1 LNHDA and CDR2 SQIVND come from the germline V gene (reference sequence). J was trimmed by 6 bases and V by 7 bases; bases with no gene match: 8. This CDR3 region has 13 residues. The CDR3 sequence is CASKLQGEGEQYF. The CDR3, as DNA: TGTGCCAGTAAACTACAGGGGGAAGGCGAGCAGTACTTC. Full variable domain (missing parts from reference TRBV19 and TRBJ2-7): DGGITQSPKYLFRKEGQNVTLSCEQNLNHDAMYWYRQDPGQGLRLIYYSQIVNDFQKGDIAEGYSVSREKKESFPLTVTSAQKNPTAFYLCASKLQGEGEQYFGPGTRLTVT.

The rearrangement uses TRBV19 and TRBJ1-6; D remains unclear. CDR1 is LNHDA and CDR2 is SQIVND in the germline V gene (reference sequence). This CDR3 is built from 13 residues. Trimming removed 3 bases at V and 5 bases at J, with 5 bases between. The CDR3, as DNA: TGTGCCAGTAGTATGACCAATAATTCACCCCTCCACTTT. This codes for CASSMTNNSPLHF.

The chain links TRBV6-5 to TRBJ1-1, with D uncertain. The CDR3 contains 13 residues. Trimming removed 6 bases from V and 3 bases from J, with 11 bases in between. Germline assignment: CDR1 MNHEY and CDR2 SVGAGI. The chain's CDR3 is CASRVFPDTEAFF. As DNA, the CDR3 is TGTGCCAGCAGAGTTTTTCCCGACACTGAAGCTTTCTTT.

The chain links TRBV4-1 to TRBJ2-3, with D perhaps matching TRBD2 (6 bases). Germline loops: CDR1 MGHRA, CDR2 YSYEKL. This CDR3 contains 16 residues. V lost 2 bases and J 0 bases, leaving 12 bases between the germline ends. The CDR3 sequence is CASSQRSGTSTDTQYF. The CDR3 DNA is TGCGCCAGCAGCCAAAGGTCCGGGACTAGCACAGATACGCAGTATTTT.

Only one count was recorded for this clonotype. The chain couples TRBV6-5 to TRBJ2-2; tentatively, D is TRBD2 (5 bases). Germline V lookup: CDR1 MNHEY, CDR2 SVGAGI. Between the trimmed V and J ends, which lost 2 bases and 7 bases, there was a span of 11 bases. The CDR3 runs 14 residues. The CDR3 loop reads CASSYGSRGGELFF. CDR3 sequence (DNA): TGTGCCAGCAGTTACGGGTCCCGGGGCGGGGAGCTGTTTTTT.

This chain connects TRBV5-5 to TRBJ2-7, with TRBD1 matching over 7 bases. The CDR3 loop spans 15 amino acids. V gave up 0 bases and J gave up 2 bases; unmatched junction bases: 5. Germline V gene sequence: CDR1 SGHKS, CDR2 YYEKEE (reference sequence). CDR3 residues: CASSLDRGVPYEQYF. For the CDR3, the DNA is TGTGCCAGCAGCTTGGACAGGGGAGTTCCCTACGAGCAGTACTTC.

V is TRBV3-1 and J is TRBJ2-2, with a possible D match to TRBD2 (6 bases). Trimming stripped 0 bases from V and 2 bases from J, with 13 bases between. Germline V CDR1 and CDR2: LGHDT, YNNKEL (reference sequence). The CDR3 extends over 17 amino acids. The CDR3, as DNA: TGTGCCAGCAGCCAAGAATTGGTAGCGGAAAACACCGGGGAGCTGTTTTTT. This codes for CASSQELVAENTGELFF.

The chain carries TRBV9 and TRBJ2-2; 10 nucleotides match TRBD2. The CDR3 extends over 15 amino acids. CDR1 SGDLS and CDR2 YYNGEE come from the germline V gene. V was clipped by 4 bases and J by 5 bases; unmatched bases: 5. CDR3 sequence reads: CASSPSGSGTGELFF. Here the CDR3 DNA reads TGTGCCAGCAGCCCTAGCGGGAGCGGAACCGGGGAGCTGTTTTTT.

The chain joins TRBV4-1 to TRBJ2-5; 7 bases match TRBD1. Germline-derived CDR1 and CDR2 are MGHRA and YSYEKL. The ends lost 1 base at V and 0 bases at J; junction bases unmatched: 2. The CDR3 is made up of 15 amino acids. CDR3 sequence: CASSQGDSNQETQYF. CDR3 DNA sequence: TGCGCCAGCAGCCAAGGGGACAGTAACCAAGAGACCCAGTACTTC.

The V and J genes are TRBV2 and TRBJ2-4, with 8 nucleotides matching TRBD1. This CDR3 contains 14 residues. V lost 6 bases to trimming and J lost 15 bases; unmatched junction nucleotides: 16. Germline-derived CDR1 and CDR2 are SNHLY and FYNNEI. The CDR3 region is CASRTDREVVEWYF. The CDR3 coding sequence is TGTGCCAGCAGGACGGACAGGGAGGTAGTAGAGTGGTACTTC.

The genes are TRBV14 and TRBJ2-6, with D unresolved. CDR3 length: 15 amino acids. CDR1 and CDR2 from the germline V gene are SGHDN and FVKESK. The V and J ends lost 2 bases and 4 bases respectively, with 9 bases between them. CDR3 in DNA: TGTGCCAGCAGCCAAAAGGCTATGGGGGCCAACGTCCTGACTTTC. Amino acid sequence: CASSQKAMGANVLTF.

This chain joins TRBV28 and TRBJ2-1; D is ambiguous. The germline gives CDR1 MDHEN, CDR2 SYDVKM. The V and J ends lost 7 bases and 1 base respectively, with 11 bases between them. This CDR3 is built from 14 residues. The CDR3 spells CASTPMDSYNEQFF. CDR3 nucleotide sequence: TGTGCCAGCACCCCCATGGATTCCTACAATGAGCAGTTCTTC.

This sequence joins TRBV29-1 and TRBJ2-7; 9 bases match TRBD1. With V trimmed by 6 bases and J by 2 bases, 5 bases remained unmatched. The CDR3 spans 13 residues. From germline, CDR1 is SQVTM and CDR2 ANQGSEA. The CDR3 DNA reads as TGCAGCGTCCGGACAGGGGATACCTACGAGCAGTACGTC. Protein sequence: CSVRTGDTYEQYV.

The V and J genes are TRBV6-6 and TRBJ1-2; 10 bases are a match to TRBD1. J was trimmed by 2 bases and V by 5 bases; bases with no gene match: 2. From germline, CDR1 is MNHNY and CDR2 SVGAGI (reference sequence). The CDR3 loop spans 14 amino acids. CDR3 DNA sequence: TGTGCCAGCAGTGCGGGACAGGGGAACTATGGCTACACCTTC. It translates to CASSAGQGNYGYTF.

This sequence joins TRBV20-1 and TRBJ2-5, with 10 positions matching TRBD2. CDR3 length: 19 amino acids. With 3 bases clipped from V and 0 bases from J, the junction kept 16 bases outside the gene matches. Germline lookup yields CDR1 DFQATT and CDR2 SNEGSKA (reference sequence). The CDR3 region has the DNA TGCAGTGCTAGGGCCCCTAGCGGGAGCGAAAATCCGTACCAAGAGACCCAGTACTTC. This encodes CSARAPSGSENPYQETQYF.

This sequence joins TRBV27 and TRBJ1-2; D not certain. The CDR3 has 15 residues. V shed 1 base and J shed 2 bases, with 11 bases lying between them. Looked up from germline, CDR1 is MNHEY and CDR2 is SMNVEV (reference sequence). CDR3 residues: CASSLFFGQNYGYTF. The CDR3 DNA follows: TGTGCCAGCAGTTTATTTTTCGGCCAGAACTATGGCTACACCTTC.

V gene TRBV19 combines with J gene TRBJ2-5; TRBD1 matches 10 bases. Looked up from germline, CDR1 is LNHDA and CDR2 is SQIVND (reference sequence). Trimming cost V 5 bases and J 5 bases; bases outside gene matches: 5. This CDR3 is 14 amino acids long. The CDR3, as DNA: TGTGCCAGTAGTGGAGGGACAGGGGCGGAGACCCAGTACTTC. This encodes CASSGGTGAETQYF.

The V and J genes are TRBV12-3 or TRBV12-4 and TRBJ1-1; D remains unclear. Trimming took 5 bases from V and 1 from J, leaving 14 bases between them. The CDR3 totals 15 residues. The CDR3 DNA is TGTGCCAGCAGTGATTTTGGGGTAGGGAACACTGAAGCTTTCTTT. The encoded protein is CASSDFGVGNTEAFF.

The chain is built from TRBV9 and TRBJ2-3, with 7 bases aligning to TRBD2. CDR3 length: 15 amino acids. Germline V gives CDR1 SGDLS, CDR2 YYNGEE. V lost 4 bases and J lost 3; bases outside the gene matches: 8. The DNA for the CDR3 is TGTGCCAGCAGCACTCAACGGGGGGTGACAGATACGCAGTATTTT. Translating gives CASSTQRGVTDTQYF. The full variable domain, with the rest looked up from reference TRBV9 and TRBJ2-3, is DSGVTQTPKHLITATGQRVTLRCSPRSGDLSVYWYQQSLDQGLQFLIQYYNGEERAKGNILERFSAQQFPDLHSELNLSSLELGDSALYFCASSTQRGVTDTQYFGPGTRLTVL.

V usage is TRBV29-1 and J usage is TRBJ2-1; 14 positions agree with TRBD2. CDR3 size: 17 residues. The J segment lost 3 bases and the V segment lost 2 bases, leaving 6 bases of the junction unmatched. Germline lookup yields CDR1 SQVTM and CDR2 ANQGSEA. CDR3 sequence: CSVETPGLAGDYNEQFF. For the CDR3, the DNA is TGCAGCGTTGAAACCCCGGGACTAGCGGGAGACTACAATGAGCAGTTCTTC.